This TCR beta chain appears in the sequencing data of a study of shared clonotypes between healthy human individuals. Study-wide results and caveats: Generation probabilities of non-shared clonotypes were lower (relative to those shared by all four donors). Clonotype sharing across four donors was observed for 5% to 6.5% of naive CD4 clonotypes.

Naive CD8 cells comprised CD45RO-negative, CCR7-positively selected cells, excluding terminally differentiated effector memory CD45RA+ cells. The sample holds one count of this clone. Its cognate antigen is unknown. Sequencing was performed with immunoSEQ multiplex PCR; in TCRdb, only in-frame clones are kept and a portion is missing. This repertoire shows 1.5 million to 2.5 million clones, about 95% found once; its top ten account for 1% to 1.5%. CDR1 is MNHNS and CDR2 is SASEGT in the germline V gene. CDR3 size: 14 residues. Trimming took 3 bases from V and 5 from J, leaving 14 bases between them. The chain joins TRBV6-1 to TRBJ2-7; D may be TRBD1 (6 bases). What was sequenced was naive CD8+ T cells sorted from blood. This receptor was identified in a man aged 18 to 30 in good health. The CDR3 here is CASSDLGAFDEQYF. CDR3 DNA: TGTGCCAGCAGTGACTTGGGGGCCTTCGACGAGCAGTACTTC.